These 21 T cell receptor beta chains came from one sample sequenced in a study of blood T cells in healthy people across ages. Together with a sample-barcoded 5' primer, a J-beta primer mix was included in a second PCR lasting roughly 6 to 12 cycles. In TCRdb, the 5' RACE reads were re-called with MiXCR into one record per CDR3 protein. The profile shows 800,000 or so distinct CDR3 sequences, 46% of them singletons. The sequenced sample consisted of blood. These receptors all stem from a man of 80 years or more in good health.

This sequence joins TRBV29-1 and TRBJ2-7; unclear D gene. Germline V gene lookup returns CDR1 SQVTM and CDR2 ANQGSEA. The CDR3 is made up of 12 amino acids. With 5 bases removed from V and 1 base from J, the gap between germline ends came to 9 bases. DNA for the CDR3: TGCAGCGTTACCCTTGATTCCTACGAGCAGTACTTC. Translated: CSVTLDSYEQYF.

The genes are TRBV6-2 or TRBV6-3 and TRBJ2-1; 10 bases are shared with TRBD2. Trimming at V came to 3 bases and at J to 5 bases, leaving 4 bases not matched to a gene. Germline lookup yields CDR1 MNHEY and CDR2 SVGEGT. CDR3 length: 15 amino acids. CDR3 DNA sequence: TGTGCCAGCAGTTATTGGCTAGCGGGAGACAATGAGCAGTTCTTC. Translated, it gives CASSYWLAGDNEQFF.

The V gene is TRBV7-2, the J gene TRBJ2-1, with D possibly called TRBD1 or TRBD2 (5 bases each). Germline lookup yields CDR1 SGHTA and CDR2 FQGNSA. The CDR3 loop spans 13 amino acids. Trimming pared 5 bases from V and 9 bases from J, leaving 14 bases between. The DNA of the CDR3 is TGTGCCAGCAGCGCCGACCGGGGCCGTGAGCAGTTCTTC. It codes for CASSADRGREQFF.

This clonotype was counted only a few times. The chain combines TRBV7-2 with TRBJ2-5; 10 positions agree with TRBD2. Germline trimming cut 1 base from V and 4 bases from J; bases unmatched to any gene: 6. There are 16 residues in the CDR3. Germline CDR1 and CDR2: SGHTA and FQGNSA. DNA for the CDR3: TGTGCCAGCAGCTTAGTACTAGCGGGGAGGGGAGAGACCCAGTACTTC. Translating it yields CASSLVLAGRGETQYF.

The chain uses TRBV20-1 and TRBJ2-7; 10 nucleotides match TRBD1. CDR1 is DFQATT, CDR2 SNEGSKA, per germline (reference sequence). CDR3 length: 16 amino acids. The V gene end was trimmed by 0 bases and the J gene end by 5 bases; junction bases not matched to a gene: 10. The CDR3 here is CSAREGPGQGINEQYF. The DNA of the CDR3 is TGCAGTGCTAGAGAGGGACCGGGACAGGGGATCAACGAGCAGTACTTC.

This clonotype was recorded once. An end of the junction differs from the germline gene, which may be a read error. V gene TRBV5-1 combines with J gene TRBJ2-2; the match to TRBD2 covers 7 bases. CDR1 and CDR2 from the germline V gene are SGHRS and YFSETQ. The CDR3 spans 14 residues. CDR3 sequence: CASSLAPPAGELFF. Written as DNA, the CDR3 is TGCGCCAGCAGCCTGGCACCCCCCGCGGGGGAACTGTTTTTT.

The chain uses TRBV11-2 and TRBJ1-2; D perhaps matches TRBD1 (6 bases). Germline V gene lookup returns CDR1 SGHAT and CDR2 FQNNGV. Trimming shortened V by 2 bases and J by 8 bases, and 21 bases separated the two germline ends. This CDR3 has 16 amino acids. Here the CDR3 DNA reads TGTGCCAGCAGCTTACACGAGGGCCGGACAGCTAGCGGCTACACCTTC. Protein product: CASSLHEGRTASGYTF.

The V gene is TRBV6-2 or TRBV6-3, the J gene TRBJ2-3; D uncertain. The CDR3 has 12 amino acids. CDR1 is MNHEY and CDR2 is SVGEGT in the germline V gene. Trimming took 0 bases from V and 5 from J, leaving 3 bases between them. CDR3 sequence: CASSYSIDTQYF. The CDR3 nucleotides are TGTGCCAGCAGTTACTCGATAGATACGCAGTATTTT.

Points on this clonotype: This clone may be a read error of a much larger clone one base away. DNA of the CDR3: TGTGCCAGCAGTGCGCGAGGAAGGACAGGGCAGGGCAATGAGCAGTACTTC. This gives the protein CASSARGRTGQGNEQYF. The rearrangement uses TRBV6-2 or TRBV6-3 and TRBJ2-5; TRBD1 agrees at 8 bases. This CDR3 contains 17 residues. In germline, CDR1 is MNHEY, CDR2 SVGEGT. J gave up 11 bases and V 5 bases, and 22 bases lay outside the gene matches.

CDR3: CASSLGARGLNQPQHF. The DNA of the CDR3 is TGTGCCAGCAGTTTAGGGGCCCGGGGACTGAATCAGCCCCAGCATTTT. This sequence joins TRBV12-3 or TRBV12-4 and TRBJ1-5, with D maybe TRBD1 (5 bases). The V end lost 1 base, the J end lost 4 bases, and 14 bases lay between the germline ends. The CDR3 loop spans 16 amino acids.

There are a few counts of this clonotype. The chain combines TRBV20-1 with TRBJ2-3; no reliable D call. Germline CDR1 is DFQATT and CDR2 is SNEGSKA (reference sequence). This CDR3 is built from 13 residues. The V end was cut by 3 bases, the J end by 0 bases, with 7 bases between. The CDR3 sequence: CSARGGSTDTQYF. The CDR3 bases are TGCAGTGCTAGGGGTGGGAGCACAGATACGCAGTATTTT.

The chain combines TRBV20-1 with TRBJ2-5; D remains unclear. Germline values: CDR1 DFQATT, CDR2 SNEGSKA (reference sequence). The CDR3 length is 11 residues. CDR3 nucleotides: TGCGGTGTGTGGCGGCAAGAGACCCAGTACTTC. Residues: CGVWRQETQYF.

This chain connects TRBV30 to TRBJ1-1; 10 positions agree with TRBD1. V lost 2 bases to trimming and J lost 5 bases; unmatched junction nucleotides: 2. The CDR3 has 13 residues. CDR1 is GTSNPN and CDR2 is SVGIG in the germline V gene (reference sequence). The CDR3 reads CAWSRDRGTEAFF. In DNA, the CDR3 is TGTGCCTGGAGTCGGGACAGGGGAACTGAAGCTTTCTTT.

The chain has TRBV5-1 and TRBJ1-1; 7 bases agree with TRBD1. The J segment lost 5 bases and the V segment lost 4 bases, leaving 8 bases of the junction unmatched. Germline V gene lookup returns CDR1 SGHRS and CDR2 YFSETQ. The CDR3 length is 14 residues. CDR3 residues: CASSVEGAITEAFF. In nucleotides, the CDR3 is TGCGCCAGCAGCGTCGAGGGGGCGATAACTGAAGCTTTCTTT. Together with reference TRBV5-1 and TRBJ1-1, the CDR3 gives the full variable domain: KAGVTQTPRYLIKTRGQQVTLSCSPISGHRSVSWYQQTPGQGLQFLFEYFSETQRNKGNFPGRFSGRQFSNSRSEMNVSTLELGDSALYLCASSVEGAITEAFFGQGTRLTVV.

The J gene is TRBJ1-4, the V gene TRBV7-9, with 7 bases lining up with TRBD1. The CDR3 spans 17 residues. V was clipped by 6 bases and J by 7 bases; unmatched bases: 17. From germline, CDR1 is SEHNR and CDR2 FQNEAQ (reference sequence). This chain's CDR3 is CASSPEEGASQFEKLFF. The DNA of the CDR3 is TGTGCCAGCAGTCCCGAGGAGGGGGCGTCTCAGTTTGAAAAACTGTTTTTT.

As DNA, the CDR3 is TGTGCCAGCAGCTTGACGACACTCGGCTCCTACGAGCAGTACTTC. Encoded protein: CASSLTTLGSYEQYF. The chain employs TRBV7-2 and TRBJ2-7; unclear D gene. Per the germline V gene, CDR1 is SGHTA and CDR2 is FQGNSA. The CDR3 has 15 amino acids. V gave up 3 bases and J gave up 0 bases, with 12 bases separating them.

This clonotype came up a few times. The DNA for the CDR3 is TGTGCCAGCAGCTCTGGTGGAGGGCCAGCCTCGCCCCAGCATTTT. Translated, it gives CASSSGGGPASPQHF. This chain links TRBV7-2 with TRBJ1-5; no firm D call. Trimming cost V 4 bases and J 9 bases, with 19 bases left between them. This CDR3 spans 15 amino acids. Germline V gene data show CDR1 as SGHTA and CDR2 as FQGNSA.

The V and J genes are TRBV5-1 and TRBJ2-1, with 13 nucleotides matching TRBD2. The CDR3 length is 17 residues. The germline V gene encodes CDR1 SGHRS and CDR2 YFSETQ. The V segment lost 3 bases and the J segment 4 bases; nucleotides outside the gene matches: 7. CDR3 sequence (DNA): TGCGCCAGCAGCTGGACTAGCGGGAGTCCGGTATACAATGAGCAGTTCTTC. It codes for CASSWTSGSPVYNEQFF.

This clonotype was seen a handful of times. J is TRBJ2-7 and V is TRBV20-1, with 10 nucleotides matching TRBD1. The V gene's germline CDR1 is DFQATT and CDR2 SNEGSKA (reference sequence). V was clipped by 3 bases and J by 1 base; unmatched bases: 15. The CDR3 extends over 18 amino acids. The CDR3 DNA is TGCAGTGCTAGTCTGGCTACTTTGGGACAGGGGACTTCCTACGAGCAGTACTTC. It translates to CSASLATLGQGTSYEQYF.

This clonotype was seen a few times. The chain has TRBV4-3 and TRBJ1-1; D is uncertain. Per the germline V gene, CDR1 is LGHNA and CDR2 is YSLEER. The germline V and J ends were trimmed by 0 bases and 4 bases, with 9 bases remaining between them. The CDR3 runs to 14 residues. CDR3 sequence reads: CASSQDGVSTEAFF. The DNA for the CDR3 is TGCGCCAGCAGCCAAGACGGGGTTTCCACTGAAGCTTTCTTT.

This chain links TRBV20-1 with TRBJ2-5; the match to TRBD2 covers 14 bases. CDR3 length: 16 amino acids. The J segment lost 4 bases and the V segment lost 3 bases, leaving 7 bases of the junction unmatched. Germline CDR1 DFQATT, CDR2 SNEGSKA (reference sequence). The CDR3, as DNA: TGCAGTGCTAGTAGACTAGCGGGAGGGCCCTCAGAGACCCAGTACTTC. This translates into CSASRLAGGPSETQYF.